This is a list of T cell receptor beta chains from one sample in a study of T cells in Graves' hyperthyroidism and ophthalmopathy. TCRdb recomputed calls from the multiplex PCR reads with MiXCR, one row per CDR3 protein. This sample has some 620,000 distinct CDR3 sequences, with about a sixth found just once. The sequencing sample was made of blood. These receptor sequences come from a woman aged 25 to 39 with Graves' hyperthyroidism. Both conserved end residues are part of each CDR3. The D gene is left open where the match is weak. Some rows have no size entry. The others give once, few or many, or a class for an expanded clone.

D | J | V | size | CDR3 | DNA
- | TRBJ1-1 | TRBV5-1 | - | CASSRGQMTFYDTEAFF | TGCGCCAGCAGCCGCGGACAGATGACGTTTTATGACACTGAAGCTTTCTTT
- | TRBJ2-2 | TRBV30 | many | CAWSLGHTGELFF | TGTGCCTGGAGTTTGGGTCACACCGGGGAGCTGTTTTTT
- | TRBJ1-1 | TRBV18 | few | CASSPMAEQMNTEAFF | TGTGCCAGCTCACCAATGGCAGAACAAATGAACACTGAAGCTTTCTTT
- | TRBJ2-1 | TRBV4-3 | few | CASSQDLGSGVFYNEQFF | TGCGCCAGCAGCCAAGATTTAGGTAGCGGTGTCTTCTACAATGAGCAGTTCTTC
TRBD2 | TRBJ2-5 | TRBV7-9 | few | CASSLAGLAEPFQETQYF | TGTGCCAGCAGCTTAGCAGGGCTAGCGGAACCCTTTCAAGAGACCCAGTACTTC
TRBD2 | TRBJ2-7 | TRBV6-5 | many | CASSYPTTSGRYEQYF | TGTGCCAGCAGTTACCCCACTACTAGCGGGAGGTACGAGCAGTACTTC
- | TRBJ1-2 | TRBV30 | many | CAWRSQVFDGYTF | TGTGCCTGGAGGTCCCAGGTTTTCGACGGCTACACCTTC
- | TRBJ2-7 | TRBV20-1 | - | CSARPLAPTPVYEQYF | TGCAGTGCCCGCCCCCTAGCGCCAACCCCGGTTTACGAGCAGTACTTC
- | TRBJ2-2 | TRBV20-1 | - | CSARPTPLGRELFF | TGCAGTGCTAGACCTACGCCGCTCGGCCGGGAGCTGTTTTTT
TRBD1 | TRBJ2-2 | TRBV2 | few | CASSGTGGTTGELFF | TGTGCCAGCAGTGGGACAGGGGGAACGACCGGGGAGCTGTTTTTT
- | TRBJ2-7 | TRBV6-1 | few | CASSGLEEQYF | TGTGCCAGCAGTGGGCTCGAGGAGCAGTACTTC
TRBD1 | TRBJ1-5 | TRBV5-1 | - | CASSIRGTNSNQPQHF | TGCGCCAGCAGCATCAGGGGGACCAATAGCAATCAGCCCCAGCATTTT
- | TRBJ2-3 | TRBV12-3/TRBV12-4 | many | CASSQTGTDTQYF | TGTGCCAGCAGTCAGACAGGAACAGATACGCAGTATTTT
- | TRBJ2-1 | TRBV3-1 | many | CASSLSGEENEQFF | TGTGCCAGCAGCCTCAGTGGTGAGGAGAATGAGCAGTTCTTC
- | TRBJ1-1 | TRBV6-1 | many | CASSVSGVETEAFF | TGTGCCAGCAGTGTCTCAGGGGTTGAAACTGAAGCTTTCTTT
- | TRBJ2-7 | TRBV28 | many | CASSPVLGEQYF | TGTGCCAGCAGCCCTGTACTAGGCGAGCAGTACTTC
- | TRBJ2-5 | TRBV5-6 | many | CASSPVADYAQETQYF | TGTGCCAGCAGCCCAGTAGCGGACTATGCGCAAGAGACCCAGTACTTC
TRBD1 | TRBJ2-7 | TRBV9 | few | CASSAGQGAWEQYF | TGTGCCAGCAGCGCCGGACAGGGGGCATGGGAGCAGTACTTC
TRBD2 | TRBJ2-7 | TRBV10-3 | few | CAITQRDARSSYEQYF | TGTGCCATCACCCAGCGGGACGCCCGAAGCTCCTACGAGCAGTACTTC
- | TRBJ2-3 | TRBV11-2 | many | CASSRQVRGTDTQYF | TGTGCCAGCAGCCGACAAGTGCGGGGCACAGATACGCAGTATTTT
- | TRBJ1-2 | TRBV18 | many | CASSRTELAGYTF | TGTGCCAGCTCACGGACGGAGCTAGCTGGCTACACCTTC
- | TRBJ2-1 | TRBV5-1 | many | CASSLSAGDYNEQFF | TGCGCCAGCAGCTTGTCAGCGGGCGACTACAATGAGCAGTTCTTC
TRBD2 | TRBJ2-7 | TRBV7-2 | many | CASSTSSGATYEQYF | TGTGCCAGCAGCACATCTAGCGGGGCTACCTACGAGCAGTACTTC
TRBD2 | TRBJ2-3 | TRBV5-1 | few | CASSLLAGGPNTQYF | TGCGCCAGCAGCTTGTTAGCGGGGGGTCCGAATACGCAGTATTTT
TRBD1 | TRBJ1-1 | TRBV28 | many | CASSLNRGQAEAFF | TGTGCCAGCAGTTTGAACAGGGGGCAGGCTGAAGCTTTCTTT
- | TRBJ2-3 | TRBV9 | few | CASSVEGTRSADTQYF | TGTGCCAGCAGCGTAGAGGGGACTCGGTCCGCAGATACGCAGTATTTT
- | TRBJ1-5 | TRBV20-1 | many | CSARDTNQPQHF | TGCAGTGCTAGAGATACCAATCAGCCCCAGCATTTT
- | TRBJ2-2 | TRBV20-1 | few | CSARDVRTGELFF | TGCAGTGCTAGAGATGTGAGGACCGGGGAGCTGTTTTTT
- | TRBJ1-1 | TRBV12-3/TRBV12-4 | - | CASADYEAFF | TGTGCCAGCGCGGACTATGAAGCTTTCTTT
- | TRBJ1-5 | TRBV5-1 | - | CASSFTRPVQVWGQPQHF | TGTGCCAGCAGCTTCACTAGGCCGGTACAGGTCTGGGGGCAGCCCCAGCATTTT
TRBD2 | TRBJ2-1 | TRBV10-3 | many | CAISDGTSSYNEQFF | TGTGCCATCAGTGACGGGACTAGCTCATACAATGAGCAGTTCTTC
- | TRBJ2-7 | TRBV6-6 | many | CASSYSDQNEQYF | TGTGCCAGCAGTTACTCGGACCAGAACGAGCAGTACTTC
TRBD1 | TRBJ2-2 | TRBV12-3/TRBV12-4 | - | CASSPQGQGRTGELFF | TGTGCCAGCAGCCCACAAGGACAGGGCCGGACCGGGGAGCTGTTTTTT
- | TRBJ2-1 | TRBV20-1 | many | CSARGGIATGNEQFF | TGCAGTGCTAGAGGGGGAATAGCGACGGGGAATGAGCAGTTCTTC
TRBD2 | TRBJ2-1 | TRBV9 | - | CASSAAGAPYNEQFF | TGTGCCAGCAGCGCCGCGGGAGCACCCTACAATGAGCAGTTCTTC
- | TRBJ1-2 | TRBV30 | - | CAWSKTPLGSYGYTF | TGTGCCTGGAGTAAAACCCCTCTCGGGAGTTATGGCTACACCTTC
TRBD1 | TRBJ2-1 | TRBV7-9 | - | CAGSLDRGSEFF | TGTGCCGGCAGCTTAGACAGGGGGAGTGAGTTCTTC
TRBD2 | TRBJ2-7 | TRBV5-1 | many | CASSSGILAGGVHEQYF | TGCGCCAGCAGCTCTGGTATTCTAGCGGGAGGTGTCCACGAGCAGTACTTC
- | TRBJ1-5 | TRBV19 | few | CASTFGVGSNQPQHF | TGTGCCAGTACATTCGGCGTGGGGAGCAATCAGCCCCAGCATTTT
TRBD1 | TRBJ2-1 | TRBV6-1 | - | CASSPPGQQSEQFF | TGTGCCAGCAGTCCACCGGGACAGCAGAGTGAGCAGTTCTTC
- | TRBJ1-4 | TRBV11-2 | once | CASSQEGEARSEKLFF | TGTGCCAGCAGCCAAGAGGGGGAAGCGAGATCCGAAAAACTGTTTTTT
TRBD2 | TRBJ2-3 | TRBV6-1 | - | CASSATLAGVFTQYF | TGTGCCAGCAGTGCCACACTAGCGGGAGTGTTTACGCAGTATTTT
- | TRBJ2-7 | TRBV12-3/TRBV12-4 | many | CASRSFHGGTYEQYF | TGTGCCAGCAGATCCTTTCATGGAGGGACCTACGAGCAGTACTTC
- | TRBJ1-1 | TRBV11-2 | many | CASSAKQGRVNTEAFF | TGTGCCAGCAGCGCTAAACAGGGTAGGGTTAACACTGAAGCTTTCTTT
- | TRBJ2-1 | TRBV7-2 | few | CASSLRAIPGSSYNEQFF | TGTGCCAGCAGCTTAAGGGCTATTCCAGGGAGCTCCTACAATGAGCAGTTCTTC
TRBD1 | TRBJ2-7 | TRBV12-3/TRBV12-4 | - | CASSLGDSLYEQYF | TGTGCCAGCAGTTTAGGGGACAGCCTCTACGAGCAGTACTTC
TRBD2 | TRBJ2-3 | TRBV24-1 | many | CATSDPGTSGRTDTQYF | TGTGCCACCAGTGACCCCGGGACTAGCGGGAGAACAGATACGCAGTATTTT
TRBD2 | TRBJ2-7 | TRBV14 | - | CASSPNVGLAGGYEQYF | TGTGCCAGCAGCCCAAACGTAGGACTAGCGGGAGGGTACGAGCAGTACTTC
TRBD1 | TRBJ1-1 | TRBV28 | many | CASSPTGFMGTNTEAFF | TGTGCCAGCAGTCCGACAGGGTTTATGGGTACGAACACTGAAGCTTTCTTT
TRBD2 | TRBJ2-1 | TRBV29-1 | few | CSVGKGGLAGEGEQFF | TGCAGCGTTGGAAAGGGGGGACTAGCGGGAGAGGGCGAGCAGTTCTTC
TRBD2 | TRBJ2-7 | TRBV7-8 | many | CASSPGTSGSHEQYF | TGTGCCAGCAGCCCCGGGACTAGCGGGAGTCACGAGCAGTACTTC
- | TRBJ2-4 | TRBV7-2 | - | CASSLGDILAKNIQYF | TGTGCCAGCAGCTTAGGGGACATCCTAGCCAAAAACATTCAGTACTTC
- | TRBJ1-2 | TRBV7-2 | many | CASSLTYRDYGYTF | TGTGCCAGCAGCTTAACCTACAGGGACTATGGCTACACCTTC
- | TRBJ2-1 | TRBV6-5 | few | CASSYSRRADEQFF | TGTGCCAGCAGTTACTCGAGGCGGGCTGATGAGCAGTTCTTC
- | TRBJ2-1 | TRBV6-1 | - | CASSTVSGGRNNEQFF | TGTGCCAGCAGTACGGTTAGCGGTGGGAGGAACAATGAGCAGTTCTTC
- | TRBJ1-6 | TRBV9 | few | CASSVAGDRSPLHF | TGTGCCAGCAGCGTAGCAGGTGACCGGTCACCCCTCCACTTT